These 8 T cell receptor beta chains were sequenced from one sample in a study of Graves' ophthalmopathy and Graves' hyperthyroidism. For repertoire sequencing, the TCR beta CDR3 regions were amplified from RNA transcripts. HTBI primers were employed in first-round RT-PCR, then a second-round multiplex PCR followed. TCRdb reprocessed the multiplex PCR reads with MiXCR, giving one entry per CDR3 protein. The table has over 500,000 distinct CDR3 sequences, over 20% seen once. The material sequenced was peripheral blood. The receptors were gathered from a woman under 30 with stable Graves' hyperthyroidism. Some clones in this sample may be carry-over from other donors' samples.

Ten or more counts support this clonotype. The V call is TRBV13, the J call TRBJ1-1; 8 nucleotides agree with TRBD1. The CDR3 consists of 15 residues. Germline values: CDR1 PRHDT, CDR2 FYEKMQ (reference sequence). Losses at the gene ends were 9 bases for V and 6 bases for J; bases not matched to a gene: 15. The DNA of the CDR3 is TGTGCCAGTGCGGCCCTCGGGCAGGGGGCATCTGAAGCTTTCTTT. Its translation is CASAALGQGASEAFF. Full variable domain (outside the CDR3, taken from reference TRBV13 and TRBJ1-1): AAGVIQSPRHLIKEKRETATLKCYPIPRHDTVYWYQQGPGQDPQFLISFYEKMQSDKGSIPDRFSAQQFSDYHSELNMSSLELGDSALYFCASAALGQGASEAFFGQGTRLTVV.

This clonotype was found many times. V is TRBV6-5 and J is TRBJ2-7; perhaps TRBD1 as D (6 bases). Germline V gene lookup returns CDR1 MNHEY and CDR2 SVGAGI. This CDR3 contains 15 residues. V was trimmed by 0 bases and J by 4 bases, leaving 13 bases between them. The CDR3 nucleotides are TGTGCCAGCAGTTACTCAAACAGGGTAGGGTACGAGCAGTACTTC. This codes for CASSYSNRVGYEQYF.

J is TRBJ2-5 and V is TRBV6-5, with 14 bases that match TRBD2. Germline lookup yields CDR1 MNHEY and CDR2 SVGAGI. V was clipped by 7 bases and J by 5 bases; unmatched bases: 9. CDR3 length: 16 amino acids. CDR3 nucleotide sequence: TGTGCCAGCATGTTGACTAGCGGGAGGGCTTTGGAGACCCAGTACTTC. Translated, it gives CASMLTSGRALETQYF.

This clonotype occurred a few times. The rearrangement links TRBV5-1 to TRBJ2-2; D remains ambiguous. Trimming pared 8 bases from V and 7 bases from J, leaving 12 bases between. The CDR3 consists of 12 residues. Germline V gives CDR1 SGHRS, CDR2 YFSETQ. This CDR3 reads CASGSNFGELFF. The CDR3 nucleotides are TGCGCCAGTGGATCAAACTTCGGGGAGCTGTTTTTT. Supplemented by reference TRBV5-1 and TRBJ2-2, the full variable domain reads KAGVTQTPRYLIKTRGQQVTLSCSPISGHRSVSWYQQTPGQGLQFLFEYFSETQRNKGNFPGRFSGRQFSNSRSEMNVSTLELGDSALYLCASGSNFGELFFGEGSRLTVL.

The rearrangement uses TRBV28 and TRBJ2-2, with 7 bases that match TRBD2. The CDR3 spans 15 residues. Germline CDR1 reads MDHEN; CDR2 reads SYDVKM. Trimming took 2 bases from V and 4 from J; bases not matched to a gene: 4. The DNA for the CDR3 is TGTGCCAGCAGTTTACCATCGGGGGGCACCGGGGAGCTGTTTTTT. Translation: CASSLPSGGTGELFF.

This clonotype was seen many times. This chain connects TRBV2 to TRBJ1-5; no definite D call. CDR1 is SNHLY and CDR2 is FYNNEI in the germline V gene. Trimming left V 0 bases short and J 0 bases short, with 21 bases between. The length of the CDR3 is 20 residues. CDR3 nucleotide sequence: TGTGCCAGCAGTGAAGCGGACGGGAGAAAGGAGGTGTATAGCAATCAGCCCCAGCATTTT. This translates into CASSEADGRKEVYSNQPQHF. The full variable domain, completed using reference TRBV2 and TRBJ1-5, is EPEVTQTPSHQVTQMGQEVILRCVPISNHLYFYWYRQILGQKVEFLVSFYNNEISEKSEIFDDQFSVERPDGSNFTLKIRSTKLEDSAMYFCASSEADGRKEVYSNQPQHFGDGTRLSIL.

This clonotype was recorded many times. The chain joins TRBV12-3 or TRBV12-4 to TRBJ1-1; 7 bases are a match to TRBD1. The CDR3 is 15 residues long. Unmatched junction bases numbered 7, after V lost 6 bases and J lost 0 bases. CDR3 sequence reads: CASSPKQGMNTEAFF. CDR3 nucleotides: TGTGCCAGCAGCCCGAAACAGGGGATGAACACTGAAGCTTTCTTT.

This clonotype was counted only a few times. The V call is TRBV2, the J call TRBJ1-2; D call uncertain. Trimming left V 2 bases short and J 7 bases short, with 8 bases between. CDR1 is SNHLY, CDR2 FYNNEI, per germline. The CDR3 has 12 amino acids. The chain's CDR3 is CASSEMVGGYTF. CDR3 coding DNA: TGTGCCAGCAGTGAAATGGTTGGTGGCTACACCTTC.